The 31 T cell receptor beta chains below all came from one sample that was sequenced in a study of T cell responses to AZD1222 COVID-19 vaccine. Clones were read by immunoSEQ multiplex PCR, and TCRdb kept only the in-frame ones, dropping some. The table has 120,000 to 150,000 clones, about 93% seen once; the top ten hold about 1.9%. Sample: peripheral blood, taken on day 0 of AZD1222 vaccination. The receptors come from an adult in good health.

This clone was detected once. V and J are TRBV23-1 and TRBJ1-2; D is undetermined. TRBV23-1 is an open reading frame whose function is uncertain. With 0 bases removed from V and 4 bases from J, the gap between germline ends came to 6 bases. This CDR3 has 13 residues. The CDR3 DNA reads TGCGCCAGCAGTCAATCAAGTACCTATGGCTACACCTTC. Residues: CASSQSSTYGYTF.

This chain joins TRBV6-1 and TRBJ1-2; D uncertain. Between the trimmed V and J ends, which lost 2 bases and 8 bases, there was a span of 12 bases. CDR1 MNHNS and CDR2 SASEGT come from the germline V gene. There are 13 residues in the CDR3. The CDR3 coding sequence is TGTGCCAGCAGTGAACAGGTGTCAGGCGGCTACACCTTC. Protein product: CASSEQVSGGYTF.

The J gene is TRBJ1-5, the V gene TRBV10-3, with a possible D match to TRBD1 (5 bases). Between the trimmed V and J ends, which lost 4 bases and 4 bases, there was a span of 14 bases. Germline V gene lookup returns CDR1 ENHRY and CDR2 SYGVKD. This CDR3 spans 15 amino acids. The CDR3 spells CAISARLGENQPQHF. In DNA form, the CDR3 reads TGTGCCATCAGTGCCCGCTTAGGGGAGAATCAGCCCCAGCATTTT.

CDR3 sequence (DNA): TGTGCCAGCAGCTCGACTAGCGGGAGCAGATTTGAGCAGTTCTTC. This sequence encodes CASSSTSGSRFEQFF. The chain has TRBV7-6 and TRBJ2-1; 12 bases agree with TRBD2. Germline loops: CDR1 SGHVS, CDR2 FNYEAQ. This CDR3 comprises 15 residues. Trimming at V came to 4 bases and at J to 9 bases, leaving 7 bases not matched to a gene.

J is TRBJ2-1 and V is TRBV5-1, with a possible D match to TRBD1 (7 bases). This CDR3 comprises 20 residues. V lost 3 bases to trimming and J lost 0 bases, with 25 bases between them. Germline CDR1 is SGHRS and CDR2 is YFSETQ. In DNA, the CDR3 is TGCGCCAGCAGCTCGCCAGGGGGGACAGATGTGAGGAGCTCCTACAATGAGCAGTTCTTC. This sequence encodes CASSSPGGTDVRSSYNEQFF.

V gene TRBV24-1 combines with J gene TRBJ2-1; tentatively, D is TRBD2 (5 bases). Germline CDR1 is KGHDR and CDR2 is SFDVKD. The CDR3 runs 15 residues. V lost 2 bases, J lost 5 bases, and 12 bases lay in between. The CDR3 sequence: CATSDSWTGNNEQFF. CDR3 in DNA: TGTGCCACCAGTGATTCATGGACGGGGAACAATGAGCAGTTCTTC.

The chain uses TRBV3-1 (or the pseudogene TRBV3-2) and TRBJ1-5, with a tentative D call TRBD1 (5 bases). Germline V gives CDR1 LGHDT, CDR2 YNNKEL (reference sequence). Trimming shortened V by 2 bases and J by 4 bases, and 21 bases separated the two germline ends. The CDR3 covers 18 residues. The CDR3 here is CASSQNQGRPGGNQPQHF. For the CDR3, the DNA is TGTGCCAGCAGCCAAAATCAGGGACGCCCCGGCGGTAATCAGCCCCAGCATTTT.

The J gene is TRBJ1-1, the V gene TRBV12-3 or TRBV12-4, with 8 bases that match TRBD1. This CDR3 spans 12 amino acids. V dropped 6 bases and J dropped 5; count of bases not matched to a gene: 2. CDR3 DNA sequence: TGTGCCAGCAGCGACAGGGGTACTGAAGCTTTCTTT. Translating it yields CASSDRGTEAFF.

The chain is built from TRBV6-5 and TRBJ1-2, with 7 bases aligning to TRBD1. J lost 0 bases, V lost 8 bases, and 9 bases had no gene match. Per germline, CDR1 MNHEY and CDR2 SVGAGI. The CDR3 consists of 15 residues. This chain's CDR3 is CASRGQKKPNYGYTF. CDR3 DNA sequence: TGTGCCAGCCGGGGACAGAAAAAACCTAACTATGGCTACACCTTC.

This clone was found once. This chain joins TRBV5-6 and TRBJ1-2; weak D call: TRBD1 (5 bases). In germline, CDR1 is SGHDT, CDR2 YYEEEE. The V and J ends lost 4 bases and 4 bases respectively, with 17 bases between them. This CDR3 comprises 15 residues. CDR3 in DNA: TGTGCCAGCAGCGGAGGGGAGGGCCTGAGCTATGGCTACACCTTC. Amino acid sequence: CASSGGEGLSYGYTF.

CDR3: CASSDRGKSNEKLFF. CDR3 in DNA: TGTGCCAGCAGTGATAGGGGAAAGAGCAATGAAAAACTGTTTTTT. This sequence joins TRBV2 and TRBJ1-4; maybe TRBD1 (5 bases). The CDR3 totals 15 residues. Trimming left V 3 bases short and J 5 bases short, with 13 bases between. CDR1 and CDR2 (germline): SNHLY, FYNNEI.

The chain's CDR3 is CASSLVAGLYNEQFF. The CDR3 DNA reads as TGTGCCAGCAGCTTAGTAGCGGGGCTTTACAATGAGCAGTTCTTC. V and J are TRBV7-9 and TRBJ2-1; 8 bases line up with TRBD2. This CDR3 has 15 residues. Germline assignment: CDR1 SEHNR and CDR2 FQNEAQ (reference sequence). Germline trimming cut 1 base from V and 4 bases from J; bases unmatched to any gene: 3. The variable domain in full, completed from reference TRBV7-9 and TRBJ2-1, reads DTGVSQNPRHKITKRGQNVTFRCDPISEHNRLYWYRQTLGQGPEFLTYFQNEAQLEKSRLLSDRFSAERPKGSFSTLEIQRTEQGDSAMYLCASSLVAGLYNEQFFGPGTRLTVL.

This chain links TRBV2 with TRBJ1-5; tentative D call: TRBD1 (5 bases). With 6 bases removed from V and 4 bases from J, the gap between germline ends came to 13 bases. The CDR3 loop spans 14 amino acids. The germline V gene encodes CDR1 SNHLY and CDR2 FYNNEI. CDR3 in amino acids: CASRGTGANQPQHF. CDR3 coding DNA: TGTGCCAGCAGGGGCACAGGAGCAAATCAGCCCCAGCATTTT.

The V and J genes are TRBV5-1 and TRBJ1-2; D uncertain. CDR1 and CDR2 from the germline V gene are SGHRS and YFSETQ. The CDR3 runs 15 residues. Trimming removed 0 bases at V and 4 bases at J, with 13 bases between. CDR3 nucleotide sequence: TGCGCCAGCAGCTTGGAACCCTCGGCCCCCTATGGCTACACCTTC. It codes for CASSLEPSAPYGYTF.

The genes are TRBV14 and TRBJ2-1, with 11 bases aligning to TRBD2. Looked up from germline, CDR1 is SGHDN and CDR2 is FVKESK. V lost 2 bases to trimming and J lost 3 bases; unmatched junction nucleotides: 9. CDR3 length: 18 amino acids. CDR3 DNA sequence: TGTGCCAGCAGCCAACATGTAGCGGGGGGGCCCCTCTACAATGAGCAGTTCTTC. Translated: CASSQHVAGGPLYNEQFF. The whole variable domain, filled in from reference TRBV14 and TRBJ2-1, reads EAGVTQFPSHSVIEKGQTVTLRCDPISGHDNLYWYRRVMGKEIKFLLHFVKESKQDESGMPNNRFLAERTGGTYSTLKVQPAELEDSGVYFCASSQHVAGGPLYNEQFFGPGTRLTVL.

The V and J genes are TRBV30 and TRBJ1-1; possible D gene TRBD1, 6 bases. Per the germline V gene, CDR1 is GTSNPN and CDR2 is SVGIG (reference sequence). The V end lost 3 bases, the J end lost 4 bases, and 18 bases lay between the germline ends. The CDR3 runs to 15 residues. CDR3 in amino acids: CAWRSMGGASTEAFF. CDR3 coding DNA: TGTGCCTGGAGGTCAATGGGGGGCGCGAGCACTGAAGCTTTCTTT.

V is TRBV7-9 and J is TRBJ1-1; TRBD1 might be the D (6 bases). Between the trimmed V and J ends, which lost 5 bases and 5 bases, there was a span of 15 bases. Looked up from germline, CDR1 is SEHNR and CDR2 is FQNEAQ (reference sequence). The CDR3 is made up of 14 amino acids. In DNA form, the CDR3 reads TGTGCCAGCAGCATTCAGGGGTGGAAGACTGAAGCTTTCTTT. This sequence encodes CASSIQGWKTEAFF.

The chain uses TRBV18 and TRBJ1-3; D possibly corresponds to TRBD1 (5 bases). In germline, CDR1 is KGHSH, CDR2 LQKENI. V dropped 0 bases and J dropped 4 bases, with 13 bases sitting between them. The CDR3 covers 16 residues. The CDR3 here is CASSPPGGLSGNTIYF. Written as DNA, the CDR3 is TGTGCCAGCTCACCACCCGGGGGACTTTCGGGAAACACCATATATTTT.

A word on this clone: In the same sample, other DNA sequences code for this CDR3. V gene TRBV12-3 or TRBV12-4 combines with J gene TRBJ1-1; D is undetermined. Trimming pared 1 base from V and 3 bases from J, leaving 3 bases between. The CDR3 consists of 12 residues. This chain's CDR3 is CASSLGYTEAFF. In DNA form, the CDR3 reads TGTGCCAGCAGTTTAGGGTACACTGAAGCTTTCTTT.

The chain couples TRBV3-1 (or the pseudogene TRBV3-2) to TRBJ2-3; TRBD2 matches at 7 bases. Germline V gene lookup returns CDR1 LGHDT and CDR2 YNNKEL (reference sequence). The CDR3 loop spans 16 amino acids. V shed 1 base, J shed 1 base, and the junction held 5 bases outside the gene matches. CDR3 DNA sequence: TGTGCCAGCAGCCAAGGTCTAGCGGACCGCACAGATACGCAGTATTTT. Residues: CASSQGLADRTDTQYF.

The rearrangement joins TRBV19 to TRBJ2-2; 9 nucleotides agree with TRBD1. Germline V gene data show CDR1 as LNHDA and CDR2 as SQIVND (reference sequence). The CDR3 has 15 residues. V gave up 5 bases and J gave up 1 base; unmatched junction bases: 2. The CDR3 DNA is TGTGCCAGTAGTGAGGGACAGGGGAACACCGGGGAGCTGTTTTTT. This translates into CASSEGQGNTGELFF.

This chain uses TRBV27 with TRBJ2-7; D possibly corresponds to TRBD1 (5 bases). Trimming took 1 base from V and 3 from J, leaving 10 bases between them. The length of the CDR3 is 14 residues. CDR1 and CDR2 (germline): MNHEY, SMNVEV (reference sequence). In DNA form, the CDR3 reads TGTGCCAGCAGTTTATTAGGGGATGACTACGAGCAGTACTTC. Encoded protein: CASSLLGDDYEQYF.

This chain joins TRBV9 and TRBJ1-4; perhaps TRBD1 as D (5 bases). Looked up from germline, CDR1 is SGDLS and CDR2 is YYNGEE. Trimming cost V 0 bases and J 2 bases, with 8 bases left between them. The length of the CDR3 is 15 residues. This chain's CDR3 is CASSVGGGTNEKLFF. CDR3 nucleotide sequence: TGTGCCAGCAGCGTAGGCGGGGGGACTAATGAAAAACTGTTTTTT.

The V call is TRBV5-1, the J call TRBJ2-2; D is perhaps TRBD1 or TRBD2 (5 bases each). Germline CDR1 is SGHRS and CDR2 is YFSETQ. The CDR3 has 16 residues. V gave up 0 bases and J gave up 4 bases, with 13 bases separating them. The CDR3 bases are TGCGCCAGCAGCTTGGATCTCACAGGAGGCACCGGGGAGCTGTTTTTT. Translated, it gives CASSLDLTGGTGELFF.

The chain joins TRBV19 to TRBJ1-2; 11 positions agree with TRBD1. Germline CDR1 LNHDA, CDR2 SQIVND (reference sequence). The CDR3 runs 17 residues. The V gene end was trimmed by 5 bases and the J gene end by 2 bases; junction bases not matched to a gene: 10. CDR3 coding DNA: TGTGCCAGTAGTGGCCCGGACAGGGGGCGCGGGAACTATGGCTACACCTTC. Protein sequence: CASSGPDRGRGNYGYTF.

The chain recombines TRBV5-1 with TRBJ2-2; tentatively, D is TRBD2 (5 bases). V was shortened by 2 bases and J by 1 base, with 6 bases between the two germline ends. CDR1 and CDR2 (germline): SGHRS, YFSETQ. The CDR3 runs 14 residues. The CDR3 DNA reads as TGCGCCAGCAGCTTCCGGGAGAACACCGGGGAGCTGTTTTTT. Translating it yields CASSFRENTGELFF.

V usage is TRBV27 and J usage is TRBJ2-2; 9 nucleotides align to TRBD1. The CDR3 totals 13 residues. Germline-derived CDR1 and CDR2 are MNHEY and SMNVEV (reference sequence). Trimming cost V 6 bases and J 4 bases; bases outside gene matches: 0. As DNA, the CDR3 is TGTGCCAGCAGGACAGGGGGCACCGGGGAGCTGTTTTTT. This translates into CASRTGGTGELFF.

The CDR3 sequence: CATSDRRTGQNYGYTF. In DNA form, the CDR3 reads TGTGCCACCAGTGACCGTCGGACAGGGCAAAACTATGGCTACACCTTC. This chain connects TRBV24-1 to TRBJ1-2; the match to TRBD1 covers 8 bases. The CDR3 has 16 residues. The germline gives CDR1 KGHDR, CDR2 SFDVKD. V was clipped by 4 bases and J by 2 bases; unmatched bases: 8.

The V gene is TRBV19, the J gene TRBJ1-2; D gene uncertain. The V gene lost 3 bases and the J gene lost 8 bases, with 10 bases spanning the gap. This CDR3 comprises 12 residues. The germline CDR1 and CDR2 sequences are LNHDA and SQIVND (reference sequence). CDR3 nucleotide sequence: TGTGCCAGTAGTATTGGGCTCTCGGGCTACACCTTC. This sequence encodes CASSIGLSGYTF.

CDR3 loop: CASSLGTGEVNTEAFF. DNA of the CDR3: TGCGCCAGCAGCTTGGGGACAGGGGAGGTGAACACTGAAGCTTTCTTT. This chain links TRBV5-1 with TRBJ1-1; 9 bases fit TRBD1. CDR3 length: 16 amino acids. Germline V gives CDR1 SGHRS, CDR2 YFSETQ. V trimming: 0 bases; J trimming: 0 bases; junction bases outside the gene matches: 3.

The chain recombines TRBV5-1 with TRBJ1-1; 9 positions agree with TRBD1. The V gene's germline CDR1 is SGHRS and CDR2 YFSETQ. CDR3 length equals 17 residues. V was clipped by 0 bases and J by 1 base; unmatched bases: 7. The CDR3 region is CASSLGPQGAGNTEAFF. The CDR3 coding sequence is TGCGCCAGCAGCTTGGGACCACAGGGGGCAGGGAACACTGAAGCTTTCTTT.